This passage covers 9 T cell receptor beta chains from one sample sequenced in a study of blood T cell repertoires in COVID-19. Some clones are missing from TCRdb's copy, which holds only in-frame ones; the method was immunoSEQ multiplex PCR. The repertoire consists of about 51,000 clones, with approximately 86% occurring once and the leading ten covering over 1%. Sequenced input: peripheral blood. These receptor sequences come from a man aged 60 to 69 with acute or convalescent COVID-19.

The genes are TRBV10-3 and TRBJ1-2; unclear D gene. CDR1 ENHRY and CDR2 SYGVKD come from the germline V gene. V lost 6 bases to trimming and J lost 8 bases, with 13 bases between them. This CDR3 is built from 12 residues. For the CDR3, the DNA is TGTGCCATCAGCGCGGAGCGTCGAGGCTACACCTTC. Translation: CAISAERRGYTF.

In this sample, this clone turned up once. This chain links TRBV5-1 with TRBJ2-3; 7 nucleotides agree with TRBD2. Looked up from germline, CDR1 is SGHRS and CDR2 is YFSETQ. The trim removed 4 bases at V and 6 bases at J, leaving 11 bases unmatched. The CDR3 is 15 residues long. CDR3 sequence: CASSTSELVMDTQYF. The CDR3 region has the DNA TGCGCCAGCAGCACTAGCGAATTAGTTATGGATACGCAGTATTTT.

This clone was seen a single time. The chain employs TRBV3-1 (or the pseudogene TRBV3-2) and TRBJ1-5, with TRBD1 as a possible D gene (6 bases). There are 14 residues in the CDR3. The ends were cut back, 3 bases at V and 9 bases at J, with 15 bases in the middle. Germline CDR1 LGHDT, CDR2 YNNKEL (reference sequence). The DNA of the CDR3 is TGTGCCAGCAGCCAGACGGGACACTCCGGGCCCCAGCATTTT. This translates into CASSQTGHSGPQHF.

The CDR3 loop reads CASSESTSRSTDTQYF. In DNA form, the CDR3 reads TGTGCCAGCAGTGAATCCACTAGCAGAAGCACAGATACGCAGTATTTT. The V call is TRBV2, the J call TRBJ2-3, with D tentatively TRBD2 (6 bases). In germline, CDR1 is SNHLY, CDR2 FYNNEI. The germline V and J ends were trimmed by 2 bases and 0 bases, with 12 bases remaining between them. CDR3 length: 16 amino acids.

The chain employs TRBV2 and TRBJ2-1, with 8 nucleotides matching TRBD2. The trim removed 7 bases at V and 2 bases at J, leaving 7 bases unmatched. Germline V CDR1 and CDR2: SNHLY, FYNNEI. This CDR3 has 15 amino acids. This CDR3 is CASTRLAGTYNEQFF. DNA of the CDR3: TGTGCCAGCACCAGGCTAGCGGGCACCTACAATGAGCAGTTCTTC.

The chain recombines TRBV6-5 with TRBJ2-5; 7 bases are shared with TRBD1. V lost 8 bases and J lost 5; bases outside the gene matches: 11. Germline CDR1 and CDR2: MNHEY and SVGAGI. This CDR3 contains 14 residues. DNA of the CDR3: TGTGCCAGCTCCCGGTTAGGGGGCGCGGAGACCCAGTACTTC. Its translation: CASSRLGGAETQYF.

The chain recombines TRBV11-3 with TRBJ2-7, with D perhaps TRBD2 (7 bases). V lost 2 bases and J lost 5, with 13 bases in between. Germline loops: CDR1 SGHNT, CDR2 YENEEA. This CDR3 region has 14 residues. This chain's CDR3 is CASSLSRGANEQYF. DNA for the CDR3: TGTGCCAGCAGCTTAAGTCGGGGGGCTAACGAGCAGTACTTC.

The V and J genes are TRBV21-1 and TRBJ2-5; the tabulated D call, TRBD2, remains unverified against the DNA. TRBV21-1 is termed a pseudogene. This CDR3 is built from 16 residues. Here the CDR3 reads CASSKGASGEGETQYF. For the CDR3, the DNA is TGTGCCAGCAGCAAAGGGGCTAGCGGGGAGGGTGAGACCCAGTACTTC.

This clone has just one count. This rearrangement joins TRBV18 to TRBJ2-1; the match to TRBD2 covers 9 bases. With V trimmed by 1 base and J by 7 bases, 11 bases remained unmatched. Germline V CDR1 and CDR2: KGHSH, LQKENI. The CDR3 is 17 amino acids. The CDR3 protein is CASSPQFLAGSQNEQFF. CDR3 bases: TGTGCCAGCTCACCACAATTTCTAGCGGGGTCCCAGAATGAGCAGTTCTTC.